This TCR beta chain originates from a study of human T cells and chemical hapten exposure. As for the study in general: Each week of the roughly 25-week study, patients had diphenylcyclopropenone applied to the scalp. Predominantly women, the patients had alopecia areata, totalis or universalis.

As to time point: patch test 3, about 24 weeks after DPC sensitization. Treatment in this sample: therapeutic diphenylcyclopropenone sensitization with weekly scalp DPC. The CDR3 is made up of 16 amino acids. The V and J ends lost 1 base and 0 bases respectively, with 13 bases between them. Germline CDR1 and CDR2: SQVTM and ANQGSEA. Individual cDNA molecules had unique molecular identifiers attached to them by the library. One entry per CDR3 protein results from TCRdb running MiXCR on the RACE reads. The data contain roughly 100,000 distinct CDR3 sequences, 34% of them singletons. Here the sequenced sample was whole blood, taken in connection with sensitization to the hapten diphenylcyclopropenone (DPC). V gene TRBV29-1 combines with J gene TRBJ2-1, with D unclear. This TCR came from a man in his forties or fifties with alopecia areata. Some clones in this sample may be carry-over from other donors' samples. Written as DNA, the CDR3 is TGCAGCGTTGAAGGCGACTTGAATCTCTCCTACAATGAGCAGTTCTTC. Translating it yields CSVEGDLNLSYNEQFF.